These 20 T cell receptor beta chains were all obtained from the same sample, sequenced in a study of T cells in Graves' hyperthyroidism and ophthalmopathy. The CDR3 regions of TCR beta were amplified from RNA transcripts. The primer set for the first-round RT-PCR of the TCR CDR3 was HTBI. In TCRdb, the multiplex PCR reads were re-called with MiXCR into one record per CDR3 protein. The sample records fewer than 350,000 distinct CDR3 sequences, around a sixth being singletons. The material sequenced was blood. These TCRs come from a woman in her forties or fifties with Graves' hyperthyroidism.

The rearrangement uses TRBV7-3 and TRBJ2-3; 11 bases are shared with TRBD2. CDR3 length: 16 residues. Germline CDR1 is SGHTA and CDR2 is FQGTGA. V was pared by 6 bases and J by 3 bases, with 8 bases of the junction left unmatched. CDR3: CASSERLAGGTDTQYF. The CDR3, as DNA: TGTGCCAGCAGTGAGAGGCTAGCGGGGGGAACAGATACGCAGTATTTT.

This clonotype was picked up many times. V and J are TRBV12-3 or TRBV12-4 and TRBJ1-1; possibly TRBD1 for D (5 bases). V gave up 4 bases and J gave up 1 base, with 10 bases separating them. The CDR3 runs to 14 residues. CDR3 region: CASSSGRTNTEAFF. CDR3 DNA sequence: TGTGCCAGCAGTTCGGGACGCACGAACACTGAAGCTTTCTTT.

This clonotype was counted a few times. The chain is built from TRBV27 and TRBJ1-2, with 12 nucleotides matching TRBD1. Germline V gives CDR1 MNHEY, CDR2 SMNVEV (reference sequence). V shed 6 bases, J shed 7 bases, and the junction held 9 bases outside the gene matches. The CDR3 loop spans 15 amino acids. The chain's CDR3 is CASRHTGTGGSGYTF. The CDR3, as DNA: TGTGCCAGCAGACACACCGGGACAGGGGGCTCTGGCTACACCTTC.

This clonotype was recorded many times. V usage is TRBV20-1 and J usage is TRBJ2-3, with TRBD2 matching over 8 bases. CDR3 length: 14 residues. V lost 5 bases and J lost 2; bases outside the gene matches: 6. Germline CDR1 DFQATT, CDR2 SNEGSKA (reference sequence). CDR3 coding DNA: TGCAGTGCTGAGACCGGGGGGGCCACAGATACGCAGTATTTT. This encodes CSAETGGATDTQYF.

This clonotype was counted between two and nine times. The chain joins TRBV7-2 to TRBJ2-2, with D perhaps matching TRBD2 (8 bases). The CDR3 is 16 residues long. Germline V gene lookup returns CDR1 SGHTA and CDR2 FQGNSA. Trimming removed 5 bases at V and 7 bases at J, with 20 bases between. CDR3 coding DNA: TGTGCCAGCAGCCCCTCAGGGGGACTAGGGAACGGGGAGCTGTTTTTT. Encoded protein: CASSPSGGLGNGELFF.

In this sample, this clonotype turned up many times. The chain carries TRBV5-6 and TRBJ2-7, with 7 nucleotides matching TRBD2. Germline-derived CDR1 and CDR2 are SGHDT and YYEEEE. This CDR3 has 15 amino acids. V trimming: 3 bases; J trimming: 2 bases; junction bases outside the gene matches: 8. CDR3 in amino acids: CASSSGGTTAYEQYF. The CDR3 nucleotides are TGTGCCAGCAGCTCTGGTGGGACTACAGCCTACGAGCAGTACTTC.

The table lists this clonotype with many counts. V gene TRBV28 combines with J gene TRBJ2-3; D assignment may be TRBD1 or TRBD2 (6 bases each). Trimming shortened V by 2 bases and J by 4 bases, and 19 bases separated the two germline ends. The length of the CDR3 is 17 residues. Germline V gene data show CDR1 as MDHEN and CDR2 as SYDVKM. The CDR3 spells CASSLGPGGGGPDTQYF. The CDR3 DNA reads TGTGCCAGCAGTTTAGGCCCTGGGGGTGGGGGGCCAGATACGCAGTATTTT.

At least ten counts were recorded for this clonotype. This sequence joins TRBV20-1 and TRBJ1-4; TRBD1 is a possible D gene (5 bases). The CDR3 is made up of 14 amino acids. CDR1 DFQATT and CDR2 SNEGSKA come from the germline V gene (reference sequence). The V end was cut by 6 bases, the J end by 4 bases, with 15 bases between. As DNA, the CDR3 is TGCAGTGCCAAGGGAGGGGTGGATAATGAAAAACTGTTTTTT. This gives the protein CSAKGGVDNEKLFF.

The rearrangement joins TRBV5-1 to TRBJ2-2; TRBD2 aligns across 16 bases. The CDR3 loop spans 16 amino acids. Germline values: CDR1 SGHRS, CDR2 YFSETQ. The V gene end was trimmed by 4 bases and the J gene end by 13 bases; junction bases not matched to a gene: 10. The DNA for the CDR3 is TGCGCCAGCAGCGCCGGGACTAGCGGGGGGGCCGTTTCGCTGTTTTTT. It specifies CASSAGTSGGAVSLFF.

This clonotype turned up a few times. This chain uses TRBV9 with TRBJ2-1; 9 bases agree with TRBD2. Germline V gives CDR1 SGDLS, CDR2 YYNGEE. Trimming took 0 bases from V and 6 from J; bases not matched to a gene: 7. This CDR3 spans 16 amino acids. As DNA, the CDR3 is TGTGCCAGCAGCGTAGGCGGTAGCGGGAGCACCAATGAGCAGTTCTTC. This codes for CASSVGGSGSTNEQFF.

This clonotype came up many times. CDR3 sequence reads: CASSYSTAGGSPDTQYF. CDR3 in DNA: TGTGCCAGCAGTTACTCGACGGCGGGAGGGTCCCCAGATACGCAGTATTTT. The rearrangement uses TRBV6-2 or TRBV6-3 and TRBJ2-3; 9 nucleotides match TRBD2. V was pared by 0 bases and J by 4 bases, with 8 bases of the junction left unmatched. CDR1 is MNHEY and CDR2 is SVGEGT in the germline V gene. This CDR3 is 17 amino acids long.

This clonotype was recorded many times. The rearrangement uses TRBV6-1 and TRBJ1-5; D call uncertain. The germline V gene has CDR1 MNHNS and CDR2 SASEGT. Trimming left V 6 bases short and J 3 bases short, with 15 bases between. The CDR3 is 15 amino acids. The DNA of the CDR3 is TGTGCCAGCAGGAAGGACGGTAGTTACAATCAGCCCCAGCATTTT. Translating it yields CASRKDGSYNQPQHF.

This chain uses TRBV24-1 with TRBJ1-5; D remains ambiguous. This CDR3 has 12 amino acids. CDR1 is KGHDR and CDR2 is SFDVKD in the germline V gene. Trimming shortened V by 7 bases and J by 0 bases, and 3 bases separated the two germline ends. The CDR3: CATSNSNQPQHF. The CDR3 nucleotides read TGTGCCACCAGCAATAGCAATCAGCCCCAGCATTTT.

This clonotype was detected a few times. The chain joins TRBV11-3 to TRBJ2-6; 12 bases match TRBD1. CDR3 length: 17 amino acids. Unmatched junction bases numbered 3, after V lost 4 bases and J lost 2 bases. Per the germline V gene, CDR1 is SGHNT and CDR2 is YENEEA. CDR3 nucleotides: TGTGCCAGCAGCTCGGGACAGGGGGCAACTGGGGCCAACGTCCTGACTTTC. Protein sequence: CASSSGQGATGANVLTF.

The genes are TRBV20-1 and TRBJ2-7; D may be TRBD1 (5 bases). The CDR3 is 14 residues long. Per germline, CDR1 DFQATT and CDR2 SNEGSKA (reference sequence). Deletions cut 3 bases from V and 0 bases from J, with 12 bases between. The CDR3 DNA follows: TGCAGTGCTAGGACAGCCCTAAGCTCCTACGAGCAGTACTTC. Residues: CSARTALSSYEQYF.

The chain joins TRBV2 to TRBJ2-2; 9 nucleotides match TRBD1. V lost 7 bases to trimming and J lost 8 bases; unmatched junction nucleotides: 14. Germline values: CDR1 SNHLY, CDR2 FYNNEI. This CDR3 has 16 residues. The CDR3 sequence is CASNGPTGGRGGELFF. The CDR3 DNA is TGTGCCAGCAATGGTCCGACAGGGGGGCGCGGGGGGGAGCTGTTTTTT.

This clonotype came up a few times. This rearrangement joins TRBV2 to TRBJ2-5; D gene unclear. From germline, CDR1 is SNHLY and CDR2 FYNNEI. Trimming pared 1 base from V and 5 bases from J, leaving 8 bases between. The CDR3 sequence is 13 residues long. Here the CDR3 DNA reads TGTGCCAGCAGTGAAGGGGCCCGGGAGACCCAGTACTTC. Translated: CASSEGARETQYF. Complete variable domain (other parts from reference TRBV2 and TRBJ2-5): EPEVTQTPSHQVTQMGQEVILRCVPISNHLYFYWYRQILGQKVEFLVSFYNNEISEKSEIFDDQFSVERPDGSNFTLKIRSTKLEDSAMYFCASSEGARETQYFGPGTRLLVL.

This sequence joins TRBV25-1 and TRBJ1-3; 10 bases agree with TRBD1. Per germline, CDR1 MGHDK and CDR2 SYGVNS. J gave up 2 bases and V 4 bases, and 2 bases lay outside the gene matches. This CDR3 comprises 15 residues. For the CDR3, the DNA is TGTGCCAGCAGTGTGGGGACAGGGGCTGGAAACACCATATATTTT. Translated, it gives CASSVGTGAGNTIYF.

This clonotype has only a few counts. This chain uses TRBV6-1 with TRBJ2-1, with TRBD2 identical over 9 bases. Germline CDR1 and CDR2: MNHNS and SASEGT. CDR3 length: 18 residues. V lost 3 bases and J lost 0; bases outside the gene matches: 9. CDR3 sequence reads: CASSDGGGGLRSYNEQFF. As DNA, the CDR3 is TGTGCCAGCAGTGACGGCGGGGGGGGCCTTCGCTCCTACAATGAGCAGTTCTTC.

The V gene is TRBV20-1, the J gene TRBJ1-6; 7 positions agree with TRBD1. Germline loops: CDR1 DFQATT, CDR2 SNEGSKA (reference sequence). After removal of 0 bases from V and 7 bases from J, the junction contained 9 bases not matched to a gene. CDR3 length: 16 amino acids. Here the CDR3 DNA reads TGCAGTGCTAGAGATCTAGCGGCAGGGGGGAATTCACCCCTCCACTTT. The encoded protein is CSARDLAAGGNSPLHF.